These 14 T cell receptor beta chains came from one sample sequenced in a study of T cell changes during pregnancy in multiple sclerosis. Using immunoSEQ multiplex PCR, the repertoire was profiled, and TCRdb retains in-frame clones only, with some absent. The table lists 100,000 or so clones, 75% to 95% of them singletons, with approximately 3.4% in the top ten. Specimen: peripheral blood, collected in the second trimester of pregnancy. The receptors were gathered from a female donor with multiple sclerosis, enrolled in a pregnancy study.

V usage is TRBV6-5 and J usage is TRBJ2-1; 10 bases are shared with TRBD2. CDR1 MNHEY and CDR2 SVGAGI come from the germline V gene. V trimming: 5 bases; J trimming: 6 bases; junction bases outside the gene matches: 7. The CDR3 loop spans 15 amino acids. CDR3 nucleotides: TGTGCCAGCAGTACCCTAGCGGGAGTGGGCAATGAGCAGTTCTTC. It codes for CASSTLAGVGNEQFF.

The DNA of the CDR3 is TGTGCCAGCAGCTTGGAATTAGCGGGAGTGGGGGAGACCCAGTACTTC. This sequence encodes CASSLELAGVGETQYF. The J gene is TRBJ2-5, the V gene TRBV5-4; 9 bases align to TRBD2. Trimming cost V 0 bases and J 5 bases; bases outside gene matches: 8. This CDR3 contains 16 residues. CDR1 and CDR2 from the germline V gene are SGHNT and YYREEE (reference sequence).

The J gene is TRBJ1-6, the V gene TRBV6-1, with 7 bases lining up with TRBD1. This CDR3 comprises 14 residues. V was pared by 4 bases and J by 7 bases, with 4 bases of the junction left unmatched. Germline V gene data show CDR1 as MNHNS and CDR2 as SASEGT. The CDR3 coding sequence is TGTGCCAGCAGTGTAGGACAGGACAATTCACCCCTCCACTTT. It specifies CASSVGQDNSPLHF.

This clone showed up just once. The V call is TRBV5-1, the J call TRBJ2-3, with 13 bases that match TRBD2. Germline trimming cut 3 bases from V and 7 bases from J; bases unmatched to any gene: 5. CDR1 SGHRS and CDR2 YFSETQ come from the germline V gene. The CDR3 has 15 residues. The CDR3 sequence is CASSSGLAGDNTQYF. The CDR3 DNA reads TGCGCCAGCAGCTCTGGACTAGCGGGAGATAATACGCAGTATTTT.

V gene TRBV28 combines with J gene TRBJ1-2, with D unclear. Germline V gives CDR1 MDHEN, CDR2 SYDVKM. The CDR3 loop spans 13 amino acids. V lost 11 bases and J 4 bases, leaving 17 bases between the germline ends. CDR3 DNA: TGTGCCGCAACAGACGTACCTGGCTATGGCTACACCTTC. This codes for CAATDVPGYGYTF.

V usage is TRBV27 and J usage is TRBJ2-1; 8 nucleotides agree with TRBD1. The CDR3 totals 18 residues. V gave up 2 bases and J gave up 5 bases; unmatched junction bases: 14. CDR1 is MNHEY and CDR2 is SMNVEV in the germline V gene (reference sequence). The CDR3 region is CASSLMVSGGIRNNEQFF. Written as DNA, the CDR3 is TGTGCCAGCAGTTTAATGGTCTCAGGGGGCATAAGGAACAATGAGCAGTTCTTC.

The DNA of the CDR3 is TGCGCCAGCAGCTTGGGGGGGCTTACAGATACGCAGTATTTT. Translated: CASSLGGLTDTQYF. The rearrangement joins TRBV5-1 to TRBJ2-3, with D possibly matching TRBD1 (6 bases). CDR1 is SGHRS, CDR2 YFSETQ, per germline. The CDR3 sequence is 14 residues long. The V gene lost 0 bases and the J gene lost 3 bases, with 8 bases spanning the gap.

The genes are TRBV4-2 and TRBJ1-2; D ambiguous. V lost 0 bases to trimming and J lost 3 bases, with 14 bases between them. The CDR3 covers 16 residues. Germline CDR1 is LGHNA and CDR2 is YNFKEQ. In DNA, the CDR3 is TGTGCCAGCAGCCAAGATGAGGGATTCGATGACTATGGCTACACCTTC. It translates to CASSQDEGFDDYGYTF.

The V and J genes are TRBV28 and TRBJ1-5, with 12 bases fitting TRBD1. This CDR3 region has 16 residues. Germline CDR1 and CDR2: MDHEN and SYDVKM. Losses at the gene ends were 3 bases for V and 3 bases for J; bases not matched to a gene: 3. The CDR3 bases are TGTGCCAGCAGTTTGGGGACAGGGGGCTTCAATCAGCCCCAGCATTTT. It encodes CASSLGTGGFNQPQHF.

The rearrangement uses TRBV7-6 and TRBJ1-2, with D perhaps TRBD1 (6 bases). Germline V gene sequence: CDR1 SGHVS, CDR2 FNYEAQ. The CDR3 extends over 13 amino acids. V shed 5 bases and J shed 6 bases, with 13 bases lying between them. The CDR3 DNA sequence: TGTGCCAGCAGCGGACGACAGGCTGATGGCTACACCTTC. Protein product: CASSGRQADGYTF.

The genes are TRBV7-9 and TRBJ2-2; TRBD1 matches 10 bases. Germline CDR1 and CDR2: SEHNR and FQNEAQ (reference sequence). V lost 8 bases, J lost 5 bases, and 5 bases stayed unmatched. The CDR3 has 14 amino acids. Written as DNA, the CDR3 is TGTGCCAGCCCCGGGACAGGGGTTACCGGGGAGCTGTTTTTT. This encodes CASPGTGVTGELFF. Together with reference TRBV7-9 and TRBJ2-2, the CDR3 gives the full variable domain: DTGVSQNPRHKITKRGQNVTFRCDPISEHNRLYWYRQTLGQGPEFLTYFQNEAQLEKSRLLSDRFSAERPKGSFSTLEIQRTEQGDSAMYLCASPGTGVTGELFFGEGSRLTVL.

The V and J genes are TRBV6-1 and TRBJ1-5, with a tentative D call TRBD1 (6 bases). V was clipped by 3 bases and J by 3 bases, with 12 bases between them. The germline gives CDR1 MNHNS, CDR2 SASEGT. This CDR3 contains 15 residues. The CDR3 coding sequence is TGTGCCAGCAGTGAGGCGGGGGGCTACAATCAGCCCCAGCATTTT. The encoded protein is CASSEAGGYNQPQHF.

The chain has TRBV19 and TRBJ2-1; 10 bases line up with TRBD1. The CDR3 is 14 amino acids. Germline loops: CDR1 LNHDA, CDR2 SQIVND (reference sequence). The V gene end was trimmed by 5 bases and the J gene end by 3 bases; junction bases not matched to a gene: 1. The CDR3 here is CASSGQGVYNEQFF. The CDR3 region has the DNA TGTGCCAGTAGTGGACAGGGGGTCTACAATGAGCAGTTCTTC.

V gene TRBV9 combines with J gene TRBJ1-1; a possible D gene is TRBD1 (5 bases). Germline lookup yields CDR1 SGDLS and CDR2 YYNGEE. The CDR3 sequence is 16 residues long. Trimming shortened V by 0 bases and J by 3 bases, and 15 bases separated the two germline ends. CDR3 protein: CASSVGQGRSDTEAFF. Here the CDR3 DNA reads TGTGCCAGCAGCGTAGGCCAGGGAAGGTCGGACACTGAAGCTTTCTTT. Filled out from reference TRBV9 and TRBJ1-1, the complete variable domain reads DSGVTQTPKHLITATGQRVTLRCSPRSGDLSVYWYQQSLDQGLQFLIQYYNGEERAKGNILERFSAQQFPDLHSELNLSSLELGDSALYFCASSVGQGRSDTEAFFGQGTRLTVV.